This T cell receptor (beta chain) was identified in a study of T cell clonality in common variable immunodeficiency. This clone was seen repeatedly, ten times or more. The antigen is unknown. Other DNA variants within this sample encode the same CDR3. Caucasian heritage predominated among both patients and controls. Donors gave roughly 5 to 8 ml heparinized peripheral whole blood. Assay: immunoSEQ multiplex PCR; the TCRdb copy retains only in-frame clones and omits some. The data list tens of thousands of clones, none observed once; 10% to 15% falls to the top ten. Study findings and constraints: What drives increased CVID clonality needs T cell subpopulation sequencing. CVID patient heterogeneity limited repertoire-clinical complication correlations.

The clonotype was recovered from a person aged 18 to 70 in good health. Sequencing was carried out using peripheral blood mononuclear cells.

The CDR3 sequence: CASSSGTGAYEQYF. CDR3 DNA, as far as it was read: TGCGCCAGCAGCTCCGGGACAGGAGCCTACGAG. The chain is built from TRBV5-1 and TRBJ2-7; 8 nucleotides agree with TRBD1. The CDR3 is cut off 3 residues early in the read; its end comes from the germline J gene. Germline CDR1 and CDR2: SGHRS and YFSETQ. Trimming at V came to 3 bases and at J to 2 bases, leaving 4 bases not matched to a gene. The CDR3 is 14 amino acids.